This TCR beta chain was identified in a study of cytomegalovirus exposure and HLA in healthy donors. Germline V gene sequence: CDR1 SGHAT, CDR2 FQNNGV. CDR3 length: 18 amino acids. Losses at the gene ends were 11 bases for V and 2 bases for J; bases not matched to a gene: 16. Some clones are missing from TCRdb's copy, which holds only in-frame ones; the method was immunoSEQ multiplex PCR. Among about 110,000 clones listed, 70% to 90% were seen once. This clone turned up a few times. The clonotype was recovered from a woman in her 30s in good health and CMV-seropositive. The sample comprised PBMCs. V usage is TRBV11-2 and J usage is TRBJ2-2, with 11 bases fitting TRBD2. The CDR3 nucleotides are TGTGCCGGGGGGGTAGGCACCCTAGCGGGAGGTAACACCGGGGAGCTGTTTTTT. This codes for CAGGVGTLAGGNTGELFF.